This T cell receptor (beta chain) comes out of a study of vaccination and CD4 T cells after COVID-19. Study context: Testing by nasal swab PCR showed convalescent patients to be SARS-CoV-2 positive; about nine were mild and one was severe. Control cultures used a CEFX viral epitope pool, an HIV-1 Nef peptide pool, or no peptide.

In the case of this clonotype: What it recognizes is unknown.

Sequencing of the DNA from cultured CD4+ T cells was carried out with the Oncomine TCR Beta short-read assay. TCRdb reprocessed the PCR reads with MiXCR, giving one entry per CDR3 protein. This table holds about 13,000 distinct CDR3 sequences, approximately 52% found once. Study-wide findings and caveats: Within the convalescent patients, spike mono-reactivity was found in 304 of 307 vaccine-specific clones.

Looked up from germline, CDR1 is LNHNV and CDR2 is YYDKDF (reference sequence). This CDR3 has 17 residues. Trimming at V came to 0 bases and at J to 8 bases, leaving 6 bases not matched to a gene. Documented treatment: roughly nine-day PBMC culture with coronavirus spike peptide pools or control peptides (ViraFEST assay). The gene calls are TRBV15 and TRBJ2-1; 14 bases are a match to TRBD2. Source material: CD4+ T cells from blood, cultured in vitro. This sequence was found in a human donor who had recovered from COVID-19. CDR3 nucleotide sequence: TGTGCCACCAGCAGAGACTATGGGACTAGCGGGAGTGATGAGCAGTTCTTC. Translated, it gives CATSRDYGTSGSDEQFF.